This T cell receptor (beta chain) was recorded in a study of shared clonotypes between healthy human individuals. Background on the study: Researchers assigned three CD4 naive, three CD4 memory, two CD8 naive and one CD8 memory plate to each donor.

CD45RA+ naive and CD45RA-negative memory subsets were separated from CD4+ cells. As handled by the study authors: Owing to the provision of junction-only sequences devoid of quality scores by immunoSEQ, filtering differed. Measured with immunoSEQ multiplex PCR; TCRdb has only the in-frame clones, and not every one. The V and J calls and the clone size are those of that table, but D and trimming were determined from the DNA. This sample has millions of clones, with more than 90% found just once. The sample taken for sequencing was naive CD4+ T cells sorted from blood. Specified subset: CD45RA+ positively selected. The sequence was collected from a man between 18 and 29 years old in good health.

The CDR3 sequence: CASTRQSYGYTF. The CDR3 region has the DNA TGTGCCAGCACCAGACAGTCCTATGGCTACACCTTC. The chain couples TRBV6-6 to TRBJ1-2; D may be TRBD1 (5 bases). CDR3 length: 12 residues. The ends were cut back, 7 bases at V and 4 bases at J, with 10 bases in the middle. Germline V gene sequence: CDR1 MNHNY, CDR2 SVGAGI (reference sequence).